This TCR beta chain was sequenced in a study of blood T cells in healthy people across ages. For the second PCR, which ran for 7 to 11 cycles, a sample-barcoded 5' primer and a J-beta primer mix were used. TCRdb re-derived calls from the 5' RACE reads in MiXCR, one entry per CDR3 protein. This table has hundreds of thousands of distinct CDR3 sequences, less than 60% appearing once. The CDR3 sequence is 15 residues long. Germline V CDR1 and CDR2: DFQATT, SNEGSKA (reference sequence). The germline V and J ends were trimmed by 0 bases and 0 bases, with 10 bases remaining between them. Sequenced input: blood. The receptor's source is an older man in good health. The V gene is TRBV20-1, the J gene TRBJ2-3; D gene ambiguous. CDR3 sequence: CSARDNAESTDTQYF. In nucleotides, the CDR3 is TGCAGTGCTAGAGATAACGCCGAAAGCACAGATACGCAGTATTTT.